Below are 2 T cell receptor beta chains sequenced from a single sample in a study of shared clonotypes between healthy human individuals. Here immunoSEQ multiplex PCR was the method, and the copy in TCRdb shows in-frame clones only, minus some. The profile covers approximately 2.4 million clones, with around 95% appearing a single time and roughly 0.13% taken by the ten largest. The specimen sequenced was naive CD4+ T cells sorted from blood. Subset denoted: CD45RA+ positively selected. These receptor sequences come from a man between 18 and 29 years old in good health.

This clone showed up just a few times. The CDR3 region is CASSFAQGTGTEAFF. In DNA, the CDR3 is TGCGCCAGCAGCTTCGCACAGGGTACGGGGACTGAAGCTTTCTTT. The V and J genes are TRBV5-1 and TRBJ1-1, with D maybe TRBD1 (6 bases). The CDR3 contains 15 residues. V lost 2 bases to trimming and J lost 5 bases, with 16 bases between them. Germline V CDR1 and CDR2: SGHRS, YFSETQ.

V gene TRBV30 combines with J gene TRBJ1-1; possible D gene TRBD1, 5 bases. The V gene's germline CDR1 is GTSNPN and CDR2 SVGIG (reference sequence). V was pared by 2 bases and J by 4 bases, with 11 bases between. The CDR3 totals 13 residues. CDR3 protein: CAWSRKTATEAFF. As DNA, the CDR3 is TGTGCCTGGAGTCGGAAGACAGCCACTGAAGCTTTCTTT. Full variable domain (missing parts from reference TRBV30 and TRBJ1-1): SQTIHQWPATLVQPVGSPLSLECTVEGTSNPNLYWYRQAAGRGLQLLFYSVGIGQISSEVPQNLSASRPQDRQFILSSKKLLLSDSGFYLCAWSRKTATEAFFGQGTRLTVV.